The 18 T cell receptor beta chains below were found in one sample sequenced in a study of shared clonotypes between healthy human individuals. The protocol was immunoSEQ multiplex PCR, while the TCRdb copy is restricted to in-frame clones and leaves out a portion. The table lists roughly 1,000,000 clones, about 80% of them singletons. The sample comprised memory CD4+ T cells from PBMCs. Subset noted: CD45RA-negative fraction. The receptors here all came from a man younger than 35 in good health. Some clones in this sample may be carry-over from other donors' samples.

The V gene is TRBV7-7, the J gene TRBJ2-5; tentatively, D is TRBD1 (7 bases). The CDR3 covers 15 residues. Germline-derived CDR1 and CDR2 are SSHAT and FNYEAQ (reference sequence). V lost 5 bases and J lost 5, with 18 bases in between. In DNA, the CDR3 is TGTGCCAGCAGCCCCTTGGCAGGGGGGATGGAGACCCAGTACTTC. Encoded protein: CASSPLAGGMETQYF.

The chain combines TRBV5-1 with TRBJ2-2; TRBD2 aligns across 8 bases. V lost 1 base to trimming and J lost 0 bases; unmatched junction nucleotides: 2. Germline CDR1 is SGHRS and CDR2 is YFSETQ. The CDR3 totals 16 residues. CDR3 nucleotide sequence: TGCGCCAGCAGCTTGCAACTAGCGGCGAACACCGGGGAGCTGTTTTTT. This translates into CASSLQLAANTGELFF.

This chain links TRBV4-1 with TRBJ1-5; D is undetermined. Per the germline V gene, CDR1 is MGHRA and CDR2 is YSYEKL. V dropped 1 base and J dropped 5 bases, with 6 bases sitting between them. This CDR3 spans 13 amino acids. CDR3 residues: CASSQALDQPQHF. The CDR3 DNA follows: TGCGCCAGCAGCCAAGCTCTCGATCAGCCCCAGCATTTT.

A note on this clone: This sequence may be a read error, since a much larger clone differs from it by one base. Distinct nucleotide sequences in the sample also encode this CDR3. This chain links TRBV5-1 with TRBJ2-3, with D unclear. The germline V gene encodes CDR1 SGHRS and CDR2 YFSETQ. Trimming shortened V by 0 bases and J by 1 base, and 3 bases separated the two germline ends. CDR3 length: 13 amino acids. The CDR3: CASSLAGTDTQYF. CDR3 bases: TGCGCCAGCAGCTTGGCCGGCACAGATACGCAGTATTTT.

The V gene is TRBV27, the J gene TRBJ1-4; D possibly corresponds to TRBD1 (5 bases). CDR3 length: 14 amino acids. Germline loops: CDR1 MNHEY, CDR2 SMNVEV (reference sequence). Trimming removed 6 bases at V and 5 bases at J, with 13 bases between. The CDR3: CASSRGGGNEKLFF. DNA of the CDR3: TGTGCCAGCAGCCGGGGGGGAGGGAATGAAAAACTGTTTTTT.

CDR3 protein: CATRSNYGYTF. The CDR3, as DNA: TGTGCCACCCGGAGTAACTATGGCTACACCTTC. The chain links TRBV28 to TRBJ1-2; D call uncertain. In germline, CDR1 is MDHEN, CDR2 SYDVKM. V lost 10 bases to trimming and J lost 1 base, with 7 bases between them. The CDR3 runs 11 residues.

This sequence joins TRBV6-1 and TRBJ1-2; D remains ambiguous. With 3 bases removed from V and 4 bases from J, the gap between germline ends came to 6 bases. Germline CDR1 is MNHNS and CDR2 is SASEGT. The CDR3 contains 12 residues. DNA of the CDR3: TGTGCCAGCAGTGATTCCGGCTATGGCTACACCTTC. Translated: CASSDSGYGYTF.

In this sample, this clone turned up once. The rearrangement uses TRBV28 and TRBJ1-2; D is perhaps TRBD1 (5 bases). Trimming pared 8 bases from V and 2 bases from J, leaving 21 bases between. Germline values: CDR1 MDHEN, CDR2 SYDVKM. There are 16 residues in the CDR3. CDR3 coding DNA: TGTGCCAGCCGCCACAGGATCTGGGGCCCCAACTATGGCTACACCTTC. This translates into CASRHRIWGPNYGYTF.

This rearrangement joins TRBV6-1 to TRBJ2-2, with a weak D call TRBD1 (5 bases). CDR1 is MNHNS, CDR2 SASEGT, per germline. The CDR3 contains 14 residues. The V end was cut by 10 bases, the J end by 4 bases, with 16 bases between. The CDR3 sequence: CAIKATAFTGELFF. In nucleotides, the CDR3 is TGTGCCATCAAAGCGACAGCATTCACCGGGGAGCTGTTTTTT.

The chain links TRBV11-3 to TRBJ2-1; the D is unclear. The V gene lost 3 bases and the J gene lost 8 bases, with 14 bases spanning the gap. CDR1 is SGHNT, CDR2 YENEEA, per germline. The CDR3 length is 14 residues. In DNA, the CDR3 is TGTGCCAGCAGCTTGCGGTCCCAGCTCTATGAGCAGTTCTTC. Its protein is CASSLRSQLYEQFF.

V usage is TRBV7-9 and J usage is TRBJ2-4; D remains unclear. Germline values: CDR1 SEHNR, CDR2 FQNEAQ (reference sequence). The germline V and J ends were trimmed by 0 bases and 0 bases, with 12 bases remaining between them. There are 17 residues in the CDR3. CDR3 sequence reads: CASSLAYSGVAKNIQYF. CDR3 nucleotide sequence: TGTGCCAGCAGCTTAGCATATTCTGGGGTAGCCAAAAACATTCAGTACTTC.

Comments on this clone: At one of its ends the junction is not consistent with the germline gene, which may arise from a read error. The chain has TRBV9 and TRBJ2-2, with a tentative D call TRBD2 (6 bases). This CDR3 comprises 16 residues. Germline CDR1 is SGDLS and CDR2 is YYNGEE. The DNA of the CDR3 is TGTGCCAGCAGCGCCGGCGGGGTAGGGAACCCCGGGGAGCTGTTTTTT. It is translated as CASSAGGVGNPGELFF.

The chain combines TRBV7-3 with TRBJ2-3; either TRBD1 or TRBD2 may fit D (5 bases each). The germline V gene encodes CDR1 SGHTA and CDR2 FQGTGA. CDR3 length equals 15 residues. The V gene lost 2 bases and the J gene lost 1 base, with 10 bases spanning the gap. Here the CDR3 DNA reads TGTGCCAGCAGCTTAGGGGGAGCGGGCACAGATACGCAGTATTTT. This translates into CASSLGGAGTDTQYF.

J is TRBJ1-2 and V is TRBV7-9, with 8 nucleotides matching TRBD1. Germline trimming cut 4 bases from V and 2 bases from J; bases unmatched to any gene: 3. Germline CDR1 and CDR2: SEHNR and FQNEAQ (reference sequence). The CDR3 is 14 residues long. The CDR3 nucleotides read TGTGCCAGCAGCTGGACAGGGCTAAACTATGGCTACACCTTC. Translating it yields CASSWTGLNYGYTF.

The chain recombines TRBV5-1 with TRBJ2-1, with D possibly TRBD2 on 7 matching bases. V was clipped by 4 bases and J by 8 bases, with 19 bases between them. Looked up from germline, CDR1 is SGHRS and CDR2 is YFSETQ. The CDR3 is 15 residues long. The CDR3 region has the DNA TGCGCCAGCAGCCAGGGGAGCGGGACCGGGGATGAGCAGTTCTTC. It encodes CASSQGSGTGDEQFF.

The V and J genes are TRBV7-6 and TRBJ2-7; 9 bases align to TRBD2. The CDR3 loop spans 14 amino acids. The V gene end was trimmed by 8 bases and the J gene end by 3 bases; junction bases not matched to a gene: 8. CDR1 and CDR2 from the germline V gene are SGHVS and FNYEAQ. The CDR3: CASGAGGSSYEQYF. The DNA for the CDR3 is TGTGCCAGCGGGGCGGGGGGGAGCAGCTACGAGCAGTACTTC.

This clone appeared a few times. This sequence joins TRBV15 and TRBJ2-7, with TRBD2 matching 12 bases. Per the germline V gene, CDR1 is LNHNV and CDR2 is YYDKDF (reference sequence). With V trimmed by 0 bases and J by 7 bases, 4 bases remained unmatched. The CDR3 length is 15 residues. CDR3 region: CATSRDPGLAGEQYF. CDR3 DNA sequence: TGTGCCACCAGCAGAGATCCGGGACTAGCGGGTGAGCAGTACTTC.

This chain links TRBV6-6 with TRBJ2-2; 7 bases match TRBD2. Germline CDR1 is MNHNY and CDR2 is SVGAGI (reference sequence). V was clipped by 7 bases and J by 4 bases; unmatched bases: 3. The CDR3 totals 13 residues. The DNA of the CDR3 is TGTGCCAGCAAGGGAGGGCCCACCGGGGAGCTGTTTTTT. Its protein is CASKGGPTGELFF.